The 10 T cell receptor beta chains given below trace back to one sample, sequenced in a study of T cell responses to AZD1222 COVID-19 vaccine. Sequencing was performed with immunoSEQ multiplex PCR; in TCRdb, only in-frame clones are kept and a portion is missing. The profile shows roughly 100,000 clones, about 88% of them singletons. The source was peripheral blood, collected on day 0 of AZD1222 vaccination. These receptors were taken from an adult in good health.

This clone was observed once. This chain uses TRBV12-3 or TRBV12-4 with TRBJ1-2; maybe TRBD1 (5 bases). This CDR3 region has 12 residues. The V gene lost 4 bases and the J gene lost 7 bases, with 10 bases spanning the gap. The CDR3: CASSWGGSGYTF. DNA for the CDR3: TGTGCCAGCAGTTGGGGGGGTTCTGGCTACACCTTC.

The gene calls are TRBV10-1 and TRBJ2-3, with 8 bases lining up with TRBD1. Losses at the gene ends were 0 bases for V and 5 bases for J; bases not matched to a gene: 4. CDR3 size: 15 residues. Germline V gene data show CDR1 as WNHNN and CDR2 as SYGVQD (reference sequence). The CDR3 loop is CASSESTGGIDTQYF. DNA for the CDR3: TGCGCCAGCAGTGAGTCTACAGGGGGTATAGATACGCAGTATTTT.

This chain connects TRBV19 to TRBJ2-7; 8 positions match TRBD1. V was pared by 5 bases and J by 9 bases, with 15 bases of the junction left unmatched. The CDR3 has 15 residues. CDR1 LNHDA and CDR2 SQIVND come from the germline V gene (reference sequence). The CDR3 loop is CASSLRGTGQNGQYF. In DNA form, the CDR3 reads TGTGCCAGTAGTCTAAGAGGGACAGGCCAAAATGGGCAGTACTTC.

The CDR3 spells CASSPLGLVGRKSSYNEQFF. The CDR3 DNA follows: TGTGCCAGCAGCCCCCTGGGACTAGTGGGGAGGAAAAGCTCCTACAATGAGCAGTTCTTC. J is TRBJ2-1 and V is TRBV7-8, with 8 bases identical to TRBD2. V shed 5 bases, J shed 0 bases, and the junction held 18 bases outside the gene matches. CDR1 is SGHVS, CDR2 FQNEAQ, per germline. The CDR3 runs to 20 residues.

This clone was recorded once. This sequence joins TRBV7-2 and TRBJ2-5, with D possibly being TRBD2 (6 bases). This CDR3 region has 14 residues. In germline, CDR1 is SGHTA, CDR2 FQGNSA. Trimming took off 5 bases at V and 1 base at J, with 11 bases between the two ends. CDR3 nucleotide sequence: TGTGCCAGCAGCCCCGCCGGGAGCCAAGAGACCCAGTACTTC. Its protein is CASSPAGSQETQYF.

The chain links TRBV15 to TRBJ1-3; D ambiguous. Trimming took off 3 bases at V and 0 bases at J, with 15 bases between the two ends. CDR3 length: 17 residues. Germline V gene lookup returns CDR1 LNHNV and CDR2 YYDKDF (reference sequence). CDR3 region: CATSRDRNYPSGNTIYF. Here the CDR3 DNA reads TGTGCCACCAGCAGGGACCGGAATTATCCCTCTGGAAACACCATATATTTT.

This chain uses TRBV2 with TRBJ2-3; 14 bases match TRBD2. Germline V gene data show CDR1 as SNHLY and CDR2 as FYNNEI. V was clipped by 5 bases and J by 1 base; unmatched bases: 8. This CDR3 is 18 amino acids long. This CDR3 reads CASSTETSGGVGTDTQYF. CDR3 nucleotide sequence: TGTGCCAGCAGTACGGAGACTAGCGGGGGGGTTGGCACAGATACGCAGTATTTT.

The J gene is TRBJ2-7, the V gene TRBV12-5; no clear D gene. From germline, CDR1 is LGHNT and CDR2 FRNRAP. V lost 1 base, J lost 2 bases, and 9 bases lay in between. The CDR3 sequence is 14 residues long. CDR3 amino acids: CASGLAMDPYEQYF. In DNA, the CDR3 is TGTGCTAGTGGTTTGGCCATGGACCCCTACGAGCAGTACTTC.

The chain links TRBV7-9 to TRBJ2-5, with D tentatively TRBD1 or TRBD2 (6 bases each). CDR3 length equals 14 residues. Germline lookup yields CDR1 SEHNR and CDR2 FQNEAQ (reference sequence). Deletions cut 1 base from V and 5 bases from J, with 11 bases between. CDR3 protein: CASSLEGGRETQYF. The CDR3 DNA sequence: TGTGCCAGCAGCTTAGAGGGGGGACGGGAGACCCAGTACTTC.

This rearrangement joins TRBV28 to TRBJ1-1; no definite D call. Trimming removed 3 bases from V and 4 bases from J, with 3 bases in between. The CDR3 has 11 amino acids. CDR1 is MDHEN and CDR2 is SYDVKM in the germline V gene. CDR3 in amino acids: CASSFSTEAFF. The CDR3 coding sequence is TGTGCCAGCAGTTTCTCCACTGAAGCTTTCTTT.